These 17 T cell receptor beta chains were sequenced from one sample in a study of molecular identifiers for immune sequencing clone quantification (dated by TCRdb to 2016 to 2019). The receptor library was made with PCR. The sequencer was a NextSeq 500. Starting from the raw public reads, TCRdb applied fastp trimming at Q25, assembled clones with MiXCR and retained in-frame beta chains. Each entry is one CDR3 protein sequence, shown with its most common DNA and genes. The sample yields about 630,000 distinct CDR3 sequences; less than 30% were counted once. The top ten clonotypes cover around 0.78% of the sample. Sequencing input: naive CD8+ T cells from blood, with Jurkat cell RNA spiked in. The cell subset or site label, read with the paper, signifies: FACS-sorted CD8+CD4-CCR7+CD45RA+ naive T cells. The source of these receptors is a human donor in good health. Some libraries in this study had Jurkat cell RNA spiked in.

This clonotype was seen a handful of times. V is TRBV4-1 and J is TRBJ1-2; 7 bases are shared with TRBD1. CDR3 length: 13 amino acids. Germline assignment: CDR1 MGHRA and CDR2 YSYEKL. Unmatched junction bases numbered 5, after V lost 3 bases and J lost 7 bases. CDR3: CASSQGQTIGYTF. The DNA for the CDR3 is TGCGCCAGCAGCCAGGGACAGACCATTGGCTACACCTTC.

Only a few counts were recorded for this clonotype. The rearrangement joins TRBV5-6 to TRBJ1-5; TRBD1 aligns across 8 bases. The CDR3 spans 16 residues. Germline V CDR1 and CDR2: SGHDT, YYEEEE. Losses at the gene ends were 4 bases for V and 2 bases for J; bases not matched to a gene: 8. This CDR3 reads CASSPWTGRRNQPQHF. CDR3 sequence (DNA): TGTGCCAGCAGCCCCTGGACAGGGCGGCGCAATCAGCCCCAGCATTTT.

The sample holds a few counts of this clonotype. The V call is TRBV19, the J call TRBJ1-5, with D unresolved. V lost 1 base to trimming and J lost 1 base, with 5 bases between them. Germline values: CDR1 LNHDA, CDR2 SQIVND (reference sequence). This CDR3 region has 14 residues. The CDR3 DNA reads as TGTGCCAGTAGTATAGGTCTCAGCAATCAGCCCCAGCATTTT. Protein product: CASSIGLSNQPQHF.

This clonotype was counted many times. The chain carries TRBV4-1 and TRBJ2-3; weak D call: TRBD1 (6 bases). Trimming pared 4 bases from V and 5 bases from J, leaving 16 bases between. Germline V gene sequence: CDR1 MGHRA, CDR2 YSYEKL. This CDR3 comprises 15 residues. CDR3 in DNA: TGCGCCAGCAGCCCAACAGGGTCCCTCTTAGATACGCAGTATTTT. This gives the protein CASSPTGSLLDTQYF.

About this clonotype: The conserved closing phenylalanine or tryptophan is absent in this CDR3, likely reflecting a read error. The CDR3, as DNA: TGTGCCAGCAGCCAATATAATAGCAATCAGCCCCAGCATTCT. Translation: CASSQYNSNQPQHS. This chain uses TRBV6-5 with TRBJ1-5; unclear D gene. Trimming pared 6 bases from V and 0 bases from J, leaving 9 bases between. Germline V lookup: CDR1 MNHEY, CDR2 SVGAGI. The CDR3 consists of 14 residues.

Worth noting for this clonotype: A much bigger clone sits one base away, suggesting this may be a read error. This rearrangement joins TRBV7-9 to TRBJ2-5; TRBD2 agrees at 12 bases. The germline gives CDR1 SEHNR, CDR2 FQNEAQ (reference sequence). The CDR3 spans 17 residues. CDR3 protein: CASSRTSGGPSQETQNF. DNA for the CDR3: TGTGCCAGCAGCCGAACTAGCGGGGGGCCCTCACAAGAGACCCAGAACTTC. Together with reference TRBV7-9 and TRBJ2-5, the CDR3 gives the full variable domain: DTGVSQNPRHKITKRGQNVTFRCDPISEHNRLYWYRQTLGQGPEFLTYFQNEAQLEKSRLLSDRFSAERPKGSFSTLEIQRTEQGDSAMYLCASSRTSGGPSQETQNFGPGTRLLVL.

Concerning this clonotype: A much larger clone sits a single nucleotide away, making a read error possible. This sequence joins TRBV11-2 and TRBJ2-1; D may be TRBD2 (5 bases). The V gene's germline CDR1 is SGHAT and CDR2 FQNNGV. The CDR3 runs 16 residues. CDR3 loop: CASSLAPSGSYNEQLF. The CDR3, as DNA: TGTGCCAGCAGCTTAGCTCCAAGCGGATCCTACAATGAGCAGCTCTTC.

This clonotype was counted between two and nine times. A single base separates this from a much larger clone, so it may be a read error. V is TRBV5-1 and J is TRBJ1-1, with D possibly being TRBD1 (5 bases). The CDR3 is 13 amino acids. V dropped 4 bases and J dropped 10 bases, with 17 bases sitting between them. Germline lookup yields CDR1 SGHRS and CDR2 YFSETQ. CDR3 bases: TGCGCCAGCAGCCCCGGGTCAGGGTTTCCAGCTTTCTTT. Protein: CASSPGSGFPAFF.

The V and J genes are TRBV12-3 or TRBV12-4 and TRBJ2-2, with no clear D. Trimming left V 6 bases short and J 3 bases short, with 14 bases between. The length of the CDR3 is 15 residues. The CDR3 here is CASSHYSGYTGELFF. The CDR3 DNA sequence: TGTGCCAGCAGCCATTACAGTGGGTACACCGGGGAGCTGTTTTTT.

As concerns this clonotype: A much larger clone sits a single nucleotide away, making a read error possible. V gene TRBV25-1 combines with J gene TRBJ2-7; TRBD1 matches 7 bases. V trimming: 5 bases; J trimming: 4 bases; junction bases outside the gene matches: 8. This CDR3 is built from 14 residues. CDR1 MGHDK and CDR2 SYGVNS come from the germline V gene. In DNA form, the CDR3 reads TGTGCCAGCAGTAGGGGGCTGCGCGGTTACGAGCAGTACTTC. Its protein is CASSRGLRGYEQYF.

CDR3 in DNA: TGCGCCAGCAGCCAAGATATGACGTCTGGAAACACCATATATTTT. This sequence encodes CASSQDMTSGNTIYF. The rearrangement links TRBV4-3 to TRBJ1-3; D is uncertain. Germline V gene lookup returns CDR1 LGHNA and CDR2 YSLEER. Trimming took off 0 bases at V and 1 base at J, with 7 bases between the two ends. This CDR3 comprises 15 residues.

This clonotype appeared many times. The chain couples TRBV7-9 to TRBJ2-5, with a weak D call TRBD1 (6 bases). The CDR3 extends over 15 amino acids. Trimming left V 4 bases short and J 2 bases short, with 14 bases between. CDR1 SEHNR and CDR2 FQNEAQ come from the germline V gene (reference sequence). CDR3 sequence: CASSSHRDNQETQYF. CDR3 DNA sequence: TGTGCCAGCAGCTCCCACAGGGACAATCAAGAGACCCAGTACTTC.

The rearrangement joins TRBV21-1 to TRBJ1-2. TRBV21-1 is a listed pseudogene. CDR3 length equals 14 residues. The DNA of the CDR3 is TGTGCCAGCAGCAAAAGGACAGTTAACTATGGCTACACCTTC. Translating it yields CASSKRTVNYGYTF.

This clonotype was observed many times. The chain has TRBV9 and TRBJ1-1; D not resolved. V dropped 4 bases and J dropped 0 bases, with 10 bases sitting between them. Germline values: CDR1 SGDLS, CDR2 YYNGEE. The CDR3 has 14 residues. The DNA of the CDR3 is TGTGCCAGCAGCCCCGGACTGATGAACACTGAAGCTTTCTTT. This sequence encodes CASSPGLMNTEAFF.

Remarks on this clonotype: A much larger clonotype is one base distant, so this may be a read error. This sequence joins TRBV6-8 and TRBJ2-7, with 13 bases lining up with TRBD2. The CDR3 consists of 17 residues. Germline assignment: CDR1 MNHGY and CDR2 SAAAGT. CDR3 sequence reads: CASSFPRRTSGSYKQYF. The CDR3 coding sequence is TGTGCCAGCAGTTTTCCCCGAAGGACTAGCGGGAGCTACAAGCAGTACTTC.

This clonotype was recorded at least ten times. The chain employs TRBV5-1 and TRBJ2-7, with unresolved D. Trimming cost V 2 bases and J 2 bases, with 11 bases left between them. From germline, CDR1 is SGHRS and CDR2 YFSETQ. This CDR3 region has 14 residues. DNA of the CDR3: TGCGCCAGCAGCTTTCTTGCAACGGCCTACGAGCAGTACTTC. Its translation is CASSFLATAYEQYF.

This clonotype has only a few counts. In DNA, the CDR3 is TGTGCCAGTAGTATTTCAGGAGTTGGGGGCTACGAGCAGTACTTC. This gives the protein CASSISGVGGYEQYF. V usage is TRBV19 and J usage is TRBJ2-7; the D gene could be TRBD1 or TRBD2 (5 bases each). CDR1 LNHDA and CDR2 SQIVND come from the germline V gene (reference sequence). The ends were cut back, 3 bases at V and 3 bases at J, with 15 bases in the middle. The CDR3 loop spans 15 amino acids.